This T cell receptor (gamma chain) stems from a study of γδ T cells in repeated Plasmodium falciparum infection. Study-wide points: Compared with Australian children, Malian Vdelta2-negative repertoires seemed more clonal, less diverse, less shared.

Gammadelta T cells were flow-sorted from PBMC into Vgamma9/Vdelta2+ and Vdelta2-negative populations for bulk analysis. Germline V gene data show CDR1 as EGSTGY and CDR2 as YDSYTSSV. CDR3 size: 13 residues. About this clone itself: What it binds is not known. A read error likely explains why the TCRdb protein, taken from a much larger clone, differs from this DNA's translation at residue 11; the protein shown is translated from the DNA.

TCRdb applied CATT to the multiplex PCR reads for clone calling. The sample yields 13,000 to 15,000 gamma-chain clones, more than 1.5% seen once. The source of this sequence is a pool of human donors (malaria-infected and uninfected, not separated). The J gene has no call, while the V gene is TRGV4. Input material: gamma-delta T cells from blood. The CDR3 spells CATWDGLYYKELF. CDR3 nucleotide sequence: TGTGCCACCTGGGATGGATTGTATTATAAGGAACTCTTT.